This entry describes one T cell receptor beta chain. Living in about 25 US areas, the participants were between 18 and 89 years of age. Original methodology: Estimation of nucleated cell counts was performed using reference gene primer amplification. The protocol was immunoSEQ multiplex PCR, while the TCRdb copy is restricted to in-frame clones and leaves out a portion. For V, J and clone size, that table is used; D and trimming come from the DNA. Here the sample spans 220,000 or so clones, about 79% being singletons. Germline CDR1 reads GTSNPN; CDR2 reads SVGIG (reference sequence). CDR3 length equals 15 residues. This sample is drawn from a study of blood T cell repertoires in COVID-19. Study as a whole: The United States, Italy and Spain provided the acute and convalescent COVID-19 samples. PBMCs, B-cell-depleted T cells, or T cells provided the cDNA or gDNA that made up the material.

The sequence was obtained from a woman aged 40 to 50 with acute COVID-19. The chain couples TRBV30 to TRBJ2-3; 13 bases align to TRBD2. Sequenced sample: PBMCs or T cells enriched from blood (not recorded which). CDR3 region: CAWGTSGRGTDTQYF. The CDR3 region has the DNA TGTGCGTGGGGAACTAGCGGGAGGGGGACAGATACGCAGTATTTT.